The clone carrying this T cell receptor (beta chain) was recorded a few times. Its antigen is not identified. The time point here: persistent/refractory GD, antithyroid drugs over 5 years with positive TRAb. PBMC RNA served as the TCR library source. Per American Thyroid Association guidelines, Graves' disease was diagnosed. The patients were drawn from one endocrinology department in Xi'an, China. To make TCR beta libraries, researchers used iRepertoire HTBI primers and Arm-PCR of CDR3 regions. MiXCR, run by TCRdb on the multiplex PCR reads, gives a single entry per CDR3 protein. The data hold fewer than 400,000 distinct CDR3 sequences, with about a fifth observed a single time. The data stem from a study of regulatory T cells in long-lasting Graves disease. The CDR3 runs 15 residues. V lost 5 bases and J lost 4, with 18 bases in between. Germline V CDR1 and CDR2: MGHRA, YSYEKL. The study's findings and limits: Persistent cases favored TRBV28, TRBJ1-2 and TRBJ2-5. Persistent Graves' patients showed a TCR diversity that was lower than that of newly diagnosed ones.

This chain connects TRBV4-1 to TRBJ2-7; D is perhaps TRBD1 or TRBD2 (5 bases each). The material was peripheral blood mononuclear cells (PBMCs), obtained when the disease was refractory, from a patient treated with antithyroid drugs. The sequence was obtained from a female donor with Graves disease. The CDR3 region is CASSMASGLNYEQYF. DNA for the CDR3: TGCGCCAGCAGCATGGCCTCGGGGCTAAATTACGAGCAGTACTTC.